This is a list of T cell receptor beta chains from one sample in a study of blood T cells in healthy people across ages. TCRdb processed the 5' RACE reads anew with MiXCR; each CDR3 protein has one entry. The repertoire holds around 650,000 distinct CDR3 sequences, with 32% as singletons. The specimen was blood. Receptor source: a woman of 80 years or more in good health. CDR3s include the opening cysteine and the closing phenylalanine or tryptophan. A D gene is named only where the DNA matches it firmly. Size tells how often a clone was seen (once, few, many) or the class of an expanded clone, and some rows leave it out.

NA	TRBV18	TRBJ1-2	NA	CASSPRVTKERGYTF	TGTGCCAGCTCACCGAGAGTGACCAAAGAAAGGGGCTACACCTTC
few	TRBV6-1	TRBJ1-2	TRBD1	CASSHFDATGGNVRGYTF	TGTGCCAGCAGCCATTTCGATGCGACAGGGGGCAACGTACGGGGCTACACCTTC
NA	TRBV6-5	TRBJ2-2	TRBD1	CASSHGTGGAGELFF	TGTGCCAGCAGTCATGGGACAGGGGGGGCCGGGGAGCTGTTTTTT
many	TRBV7-2	TRBJ2-7	NA	CASSLAVAGGEQYF	TGTGCCAGCAGCTTAGCAGTTGCTGGAGGCGAGCAGTACTTC
NA	TRBV20-1	TRBJ2-7	TRBD2	CSAPGLADDYEQYF	TGCAGTGCTCCAGGACTAGCGGACGACTACGAGCAGTACTTC
NA	TRBV7-9	TRBJ2-1	TRBD2	CASTQRRGEGEQFF	TGTGCCAGCACCCAGCGGCGGGGGGAGGGCGAGCAGTTCTTC
NA	TRBV29-1	TRBJ2-7	NA	CSAPEPVKYNEQYF	TGCAGCGCCCCAGAACCTGTTAAATACAATGAGCAGTACTTC
NA	TRBV28	TRBJ1-2	TRBD1	CASSFPTGVGYGCTF	TGTGCCAGCAGTTTCCCTACAGGGGTCGGCTATGGCTGCACCTTC
many	TRBV6-1	TRBJ2-1	TRBD1	CASREHRDRVRVNEQFF	TGTGCCAGCAGAGAACACCGGGACAGGGTGAGGGTCAATGAGCAGTTCTTC
few	TRBV10-2	TRBJ1-6	NA	CASKQAPNSPLHF	TGCGCCAGCAAGCAGGCCCCTAATTCACCCCTCCACTTT
few	TRBV12-3/TRBV12-4	TRBJ1-2	TRBD1	CASSLGDTGVGYTF	TGTGCCAGCAGTTTAGGGGATACAGGGGTAGGCTACACCTTC
NA	TRBV2	TRBJ1-2	NA	CASCQGGDYGYTF	TGTGCCAGCTGTCAGGGTGGGGACTATGGCTACACCTTC
NA	TRBV6-2/TRBV6-3	TRBJ2-1	NA	CASSSDTGSEQFF	TGTGCCAGCAGTTCAGATACAGGGTCAGAGCAGTTCTTC
many	TRBV10-3	TRBJ2-5	NA	CAISRTEETQYF	TGTGCCATCAGTAGGACAGAAGAGACCCAGTACTTC
many	TRBV15	TRBJ2-5	NA	CATSPNRGTQYF	TGTGCCACCAGTCCAAACCGAGGGACCCAGTACTTC
NA	TRBV30	TRBJ1-1	NA	CAWAPFGGAPEAFF	TGTGCCTGGGCCCCCTTTGGGGGAGCCCCTGAAGCTTTCTTT
many	TRBV27	TRBJ1-1	TRBD1	CASTWGRGRPLTEAFF	TGTGCCAGCACCTGGGGCAGGGGGCGTCCCCTCACTGAAGCTTTCTTT
many	TRBV7-9	TRBJ1-6	NA	CASSLRNSPLHF	TGTGCCAGCAGCTTAAGGAATTCACCCCTCCACTTT
few	TRBV18	TRBJ1-2	NA	CAGTSTNYGYTF	TGTGCCGGCACCTCTACTAACTATGGCTACACCTTC
NA	TRBV7-2	TRBJ2-1	NA	CASSLAGFSYNEQFF	TGTGCCAGCAGCTTAGCGGGCTTCTCCTACAATGAGCAGTTCTTC
many	TRBV7-7	TRBJ2-5	NA	CASSDDFQETQYF	TGTGCTAGCAGCGACGACTTTCAAGAGACCCAGTACTTC
NA	TRBV6-6	TRBJ2-1	TRBD2	CASSPMGERGANEQFF	TGTGCCAGCAGCCCGATGGGCGAGCGGGGGGCTAATGAGCAGTTCTTC
many	TRBV13	TRBJ2-7	NA	CASSRRGPKDEQYF	TGTGCCAGCAGCCGGCGGGGACCTAAGGACGAGCAGTACTTC
NA	TRBV5-1	TRBJ2-7	TRBD2	CASSSTSGRIGYEQYF	TGCGCCAGCAGCTCGACTAGCGGTAGGATTGGCTACGAGCAGTACTTC
NA	TRBV4-2	TRBJ1-1	NA	CASSQGGKNTEAFF	TGTGCCAGCAGCCAAGGAGGAAAGAACACTGAAGCTTTCTTT
NA	TRBV6-1	TRBJ1-2	TRBD1	CASRVDRGGPLRFYTF	TGTGCCAGCAGGGTGGACAGGGGGGGTCCCCTCCGTTTCTACACCTTC
NA	TRBV2	TRBJ2-1	NA	CASSVGRGGPRGTQFF	TGTGCCAGCAGTGTTGGTCGAGGGGGGCCCCGGGGGACCCAGTTCTTC
NA	TRBV20-1	TRBJ2-5	NA	CSAIKEPGRYQETQYF	TGCAGTGCGATTAAGGAACCCGGGCGATACCAAGAGACCCAGTACTTC
many	TRBV7-8	TRBJ2-1	TRBD2	CASSLASRGVAGANEQFF	TGTGCCAGCAGCTTAGCCTCTCGGGGGGTAGCGGGGGCTAATGAGCAGTTCTTC
NA	TRBV29-1	TRBJ2-2	NA	CATGENAGELFF	TGCGCTACGGGGGAAAATGCCGGGGAGCTGTTTTTT
NA	TRBV20-1	TRBJ1-5	NA	CSVRAPSLASNQPQHF	TGCAGTGTTAGAGCCCCCAGTTTGGCTAGCAATCAGCCCCAGCATTTT
many	TRBV28	TRBJ2-5	NA	CASGLQTQYF	TGTGCCAGCGGCCTCCAGACCCAGTACTTC
NA	TRBV28	TRBJ1-5	NA	CASRQERQPQHF	TGTGCCAGCAGACAGGAGCGGCAGCCCCAGCATTTT
NA	TRBV5-6	TRBJ1-3	TRBD1	CASSRDRGYGNTIYF	TGTGCCAGCAGCCGAGACAGGGGGTATGGAAACACCATATATTTT
many	TRBV7-2	TRBJ2-7	TRBD2	CASNLGLAGYLSYEQYF	TGTGCCAGCAACTTGGGACTAGCGGGCTACCTCTCCTACGAGCAGTACTTC
NA	TRBV7-2	TRBJ2-3	NA	CASSFYSDTQYF	TGTGCCAGCAGCTTCTACTCTGATACGCAGTATTTT
NA	TRBV20-1	TRBJ1-6	NA	CSARDRGAVNSPLHF	TGCAGTGCTAGAGATCGAGGGGCGGTAAATTCACCCCTCCACTTT
few	TRBV28	TRBJ1-5	NA	CASSSTGISGNQPQHF	TGTGCCAGCAGTTCTACAGGGATCTCGGGCAATCAGCCCCAGCATTTT
NA	TRBV9	TRBJ2-7	NA	CASGKRAGSYEQYF	TGTGCCAGTGGGAAGCGGGCGGGCTCCTACGAGCAGTACTTC
NA	TRBV6-5	TRBJ1-1	TRBD1	CASRQPGGGNTEAFF	TGTGCCAGCAGACAGCCAGGGGGAGGGAACACTGAAGCTTTCTTT
many	TRBV5-1	TRBJ2-3	NA	CASSLDVASTDTQYF	TGCGCCAGCAGCTTGGATGTAGCTAGCACAGATACGCAGTATTTT
many	TRBV30	TRBJ2-7	NA	CAWSVRLGYEQYF	TGTGCCTGGAGTGTAAGATTAGGCTACGAGCAGTACTTC
many	TRBV9	TRBJ2-6	TRBD1	CASSVVDREANVLTF	TGTGCCAGCAGCGTAGTTGACAGGGAAGCCAACGTCCTGACTTTC
many	TRBV2	TRBJ2-5	NA	CASSPTMDRYETQYF	TGTGCCAGCAGTCCTACCATGGACAGATACGAGACCCAGTACTTC
NA	TRBV30	TRBJ2-1	NA	CAWGSGTRNEQFF	TGTGCCTGGGGGTCCGGGACGCGCAATGAGCAGTTCTTC